This is a list of T cell receptor beta chains from one sample in a study of T cell responses to AZD1222 COVID-19 vaccine. Libraries were prepared by immunoSEQ multiplex PCR; TCRdb keeps only in-frame clonotypes and omits some of them. The repertoire holds approximately 110,000 clones, with 70% to 85% as singletons. This specimen was peripheral blood, taken on day 0 of AZD1222 vaccination. The receptors were sampled from an adult in good health. Each CDR3 is given with its conserved first and last residue. D genes are given only for firm matches. Expanded clones get a size class; other rows say once, few or many, or leave the size out.

d_gene,abundance,len,j_gene,v_gene,CDR3nt,CDR3aa
.,.,17,TRBJ2-1,TRBV5-5,TGTGCCAGCAGCTTGGTGTTAACCTGGGGCAACAACAATGAGCAGTTCTTC,CASSLVLTWGNNNEQFF
.,.,13,TRBJ1-2,TRBV28,TGTGCCAGCAGTTTATCCTTCTCATACGGCTACACCTTC,CASSLSFSYGYTF
TRBD1,.,13,TRBJ1-2,TRBV5-6,TGTGCCAGCAGCCTGGACAGGGGGTACGGCTACACCTTC,CASSLDRGYGYTF
TRBD2,few,14,TRBJ2-7,TRBV27,TGTGCCAGCAGTCTAAGCGGGGGGGGCTACGAGCAGTACTTC,CASSLSGGGYEQYF
.,.,18,TRBJ2-4,TRBV7-2,TGTGCCAGCAGCTTAAGGGGGGCGGGAGAGCTAGCCAAAAACATTCAGTACTTC,CASSLRGAGELAKNIQYF
TRBD2,.,16,TRBJ2-1,TRBV9,TGTGCCAGCAGCTTCTTAGCGGGGGCAGGGGCGAATGAGCAGTTCTTC,CASSFLAGAGANEQFF
.,many,18,TRBJ1-1,TRBV7-9,TGTGCCAGCAGCTTAAGGGATACTGACCCTTCGATGAACACTGAAGCTTTCTTT,CASSLRDTDPSMNTEAFF
.,.,15,TRBJ1-3,TRBV15,TGTGCCACCAGCAGAGCCGAGGGGGAAGGAAACACCATATATTTT,CATSRAEGEGNTIYF
TRBD2,.,15,TRBJ2-7,TRBV7-9,TGTGCCAGCAGCCCCCGTGGCGGGGGGGCCCTCGAGCAGTACTTC,CASSPRGGGALEQYF
.,.,12,TRBJ1-4,TRBV6-2/TRBV6-3,TGTGCCAGCAGTCCGCAATTTGGAAAACTGTTTTTT,CASSPQFGKLFF
.,.,15,TRBJ1-3,TRBV18,TGTGCCAGCTCACCACCGGGCGGGCAGCGAAACACCATATATTTT,CASSPPGGQRNTIYF
.,.,13,TRBJ1-2,TRBV12-3/TRBV12-4,TGTGCCAGCAGTTTAGGACGGTACTATGGCTACACCTTC,CASSLGRYYGYTF
.,.,15,TRBJ1-5,TRBV9,TGTGCCAGCAGCGAACAGGGAGGGAACAATCAGCCCCAGCATTTT,CASSEQGGNNQPQHF
.,.,13,TRBJ2-2,TRBV5-5,TGTGCCAGCAGCTTGGGGGAAACTCGGGAGCTGTTTTTT,CASSLGETRELFF
TRBD2,.,15,TRBJ2-3,TRBV5-1,TGCGCCAGCAGGCTGGGACTAGCTGGCACAGATACGCAGTATTTT,CASRLGLAGTDTQYF
.,.,11,TRBJ1-3,TRBV2,TGTGCCAGCAACCCTGGAAACACCATATATTTT,CASNPGNTIYF
.,few,13,TRBJ2-7,TRBV6-2/TRBV6-3,TGTGCCAGCAGTTACGTGGACAGATACGAGCAGTACTTC,CASSYVDRYEQYF
TRBD1,.,15,TRBJ1-5,TRBV28,TGTGCCAGCAGACCAAGGGACAGGGCGAATCAGCCCCAGCATTTT,CASRPRDRANQPQHF
TRBD1,.,16,TRBJ1-2,TRBV28,TGTGCCAGCAGCTTTCGTGCCGACAGGGCGGGCTATGGCTACACCTTC,CASSFRADRAGYGYTF
.,.,15,TRBJ2-2,TRBV7-9,TGTGCCAGCAGCGCCGCGCTGGGGGAAACCGGGGAGCTGTTTTTT,CASSAALGETGELFF
.,.,15,TRBJ2-5,TRBV2,TGTGCCAGCAGTGAGACAAGTCCCGGGGGAGAGACCCAGTACTTC,CASSETSPGGETQYF
TRBD1,once,17,TRBJ2-1,TRBV5-1,TGCGCCAGCAGCAAGTGGACAGGGTCGGGATCCTACAATGAGCAGTTCTTC,CASSKWTGSGSYNEQFF
.,few,15,TRBJ1-3,TRBV18,TGTGCCAGCTCCGTAGGGGGACTCTCTGGAAACACCATATATTTT,CASSVGGLSGNTIYF
TRBD1,few,15,TRBJ1-4,TRBV15,TGTGCCACCAGCAGCCAGGGGGCAACTAATGAAAAACTGTTTTTT,CATSSQGATNEKLFF
.,.,14,TRBJ1-6,TRBV28,TGTGCCAGCAGGAGGAGAAATTCCAATTCACCCCTCCACTTT,CASRRRNSNSPLHF
.,.,15,TRBJ1-2,TRBV6-5,TGTGCCAGCAGTTCCCTACCTTTGTCCCCTTATGGCTACACCTTC,CASSSLPLSPYGYTF
.,.,13,TRBJ1-1,TRBV12-3/TRBV12-4,TGTGCCAGCAGTTTATCCACAGATTTTGAAGCTTTCTTT,CASSLSTDFEAFF
TRBD1,once,15,TRBJ1-6,TRBV28,TGTGCCAGCAGTTTGGGGACAGCTAATAATTCACCCCTCCACTTT,CASSLGTANNSPLHF
.,few,17,TRBJ1-4,TRBV9,TGTGCCAGCAGCGCCCGCTCAAGCCAAGACTCGGGAGAAAAACTGTTTTTT,CASSARSSQDSGEKLFF
.,.,15,TRBJ1-3,TRBV3-1/TRBV3-2,TGTGCCAGCAGCCAAGGTACAGGGCCTGGAAACACCATATATTTT,CASSQGTGPGNTIYF
.,.,15,TRBJ2-1,TRBV9,TGTGCCAGCAGCGTAGAGGGGGATCACTACAATGAGCAGTTCTTC,CASSVEGDHYNEQFF
.,.,15,TRBJ1-2,TRBV18,TGTGCCAGCTCACCTGGGCAAAGGGCTAACTATGGCTACACCTTC,CASSPGQRANYGYTF
.,.,12,TRBJ2-7,TRBV19,TGTGCCAGTAGTATAAGCGGGTTCGAGCAGTACTTC,CASSISGFEQYF
.,.,16,TRBJ2-7,TRBV3-1/TRBV3-2,TGTGCCAGCAGCCAAGATTTTGCCGAGTCTGTCTACGAGCAGTACTTC,CASSQDFAESVYEQYF
.,.,12,TRBJ1-1,TRBV19,TGTGCCTCACAAGACGGGAACACTGAAGCTTTCTTT,CASQDGNTEAFF
.,.,11,TRBJ2-7,TRBV7-9,TGTGCCAGCAGCCGGGTTGGCGAGCAGTACTTC,CASSRVGEQYF
.,once,14,TRBJ2-1,TRBV11-2,TGTGCCAGCAGCTTAGAGTCCCCTTACAATGAGCAGTTCTTC,CASSLESPYNEQFF
.,.,13,TRBJ1-1,TRBV6-2/TRBV6-3,TGTGCCAGCAGTTACTCCCTGAACACTGAAGCTTTCTTT,CASSYSLNTEAFF
.,.,15,TRBJ2-2,TRBV7-2,TGTGCCAGCAGCCAAGCCAGTCTCCACACCGGGGAGCTGTTTTTT,CASSQASLHTGELFF
.,few,11,TRBJ1-2,TRBV28,TGTGCCAGCAGTTTCGGTTATGGCTACACCTTC,CASSFGYGYTF
TRBD1,.,13,TRBJ1-1,TRBV6-5,TGTGCCAGCAGCAGACAGGGGACACCTGAAGCTTTCTTT,CASSRQGTPEAFF
TRBD1,.,15,TRBJ2-3,TRBV28,TGTGCCAGCAGGACAGGGGGCGCGGACGCAGATACGCAGTATTTT,CASRTGGADADTQYF
.,.,11,TRBJ2-7,TRBV20-1,TGCAGTGCTAGGGCGGAATACGAGCAGTACTTC,CSARAEYEQYF
.,.,15,TRBJ2-1,TRBV28,TGTGCCAGCAGTTTGAGGCAGGGCTTTATCAATGAGCAGTTCTTC,CASSLRQGFINEQFF
.,.,17,TRBJ2-4,TRBV10-3,TGTGCCAACAAGGCAGGCAAGCGGACCTTAGCCAAAAACATTCAGTACTTC,CANKAGKRTLAKNIQYF